The source of this TCR beta chain is a study of T cells in narcolepsy. Study at large: Enrolled donors included narcolepsy type 1 or type 2 patients and healthy controls. Points from the study as a whole: In some patient and control memory CD4+ samples, autoreactive clones were absent. Comparing one patient's CSF and blood CD4+ clonotypes highlighted HCRT- and TRIB2-specific autoreactive clonotypes. Blood of same and different patients, but not healthy controls, reportedly held recurring autoreactive clonotypes.

Clones were read by immunoSEQ multiplex PCR, and TCRdb kept only the in-frame ones, dropping some. The sample consists of 25,000 to 35,000 clones, around four fifths of them appearing once. CDR3 size: 15 residues. Germline lookup yields CDR1 MNHEY and CDR2 SVGAGI. V was shortened by 1 base and J by 4 bases, with 10 bases between the two germline ends. For this clone: The antigen is undetermined.

This rearrangement joins TRBV6-5 to TRBJ2-2, with D maybe TRBD2 (7 bases). Sequenced sample: CD45RA- memory CD4+ T cells from PBMCs. The TCR was taken from a human donor with narcolepsy. The CDR3 nucleotides read TGTGCCAGCAGTTACTTCGGGGGGCCCACCGGGGAGCTGTTTTTT. Translated: CASSYFGGPTGELFF.